Sequencing of this TCR beta chain was carried out in a study of beta chain features in type 1 diabetes. Study findings and constraints: Reads derived from cDNA could over-represent cells showing high TCR expression.

With V trimmed by 5 bases and J by 7 bases, 6 bases remained unmatched. CDR3 length: 15 residues. The germline V gene encodes CDR1 SGHVS and CDR2 FQNEAQ. A few counts support this clone. Its antigen is unknown. Expressed TCRB transcripts were sequenced, since all the RNA that had been isolated was reverse transcribed. Regulatory, naive and central memory T cell samples averaged approximately 3.5 million reads. Generated by immunoSEQ multiplex PCR, the TCRdb table keeps only in-frame clones and is missing some. The table lists under 300,000 clones, 27% of them singletons, with 4% in the top ten. This chain joins TRBV7-8 and TRBJ1-6; 9 bases align to TRBD1. This sequence originates from a man aged 25 to 40 in good health. Sequencing input: central memory CD4+ T cells from blood. The CDR3 coding sequence is TGTGCCAGCAGCAGGCGGGACAGGGTCAATTCACCCCTCCACTTT. It translates to CASSRRDRVNSPLHF.